This paragraph covers one T cell receptor (beta chain) sequence. This sample stems from a study of cytomegalovirus exposure and HLA in healthy donors. The PCR employed 60 Vbeta primers together with 13 Jbeta primers. As handled by the study authors: Roughly 11 million shared chains were among around 78 million unique TCR beta chains counted in a later analysis. Sequenced by immunoSEQ multiplex PCR; TCRdb stores in-frame clones only, minus some. The D gene and trimming were derived from the DNA, and the V and J assignments and clone size from that table. The sample carries about 170,000 clones, roughly 80% recorded once. With V trimmed by 3 bases and J by 9 bases, 11 bases remained unmatched. Germline loops: CDR1 LNHDA, CDR2 SQIVND (reference sequence). This CDR3 contains 15 residues.

The J gene is TRBJ1-5, the V gene TRBV19, with 7 bases identical to TRBD1. Material: PBMCs. This TCR was sampled from a male donor in good health and CMV-seronegative. CDR3: CASSMGQFPSGPQHF. For the CDR3, the DNA is TGTGCCAGTAGTATGGGACAGTTTCCTTCGGGGCCCCAGCATTTT.